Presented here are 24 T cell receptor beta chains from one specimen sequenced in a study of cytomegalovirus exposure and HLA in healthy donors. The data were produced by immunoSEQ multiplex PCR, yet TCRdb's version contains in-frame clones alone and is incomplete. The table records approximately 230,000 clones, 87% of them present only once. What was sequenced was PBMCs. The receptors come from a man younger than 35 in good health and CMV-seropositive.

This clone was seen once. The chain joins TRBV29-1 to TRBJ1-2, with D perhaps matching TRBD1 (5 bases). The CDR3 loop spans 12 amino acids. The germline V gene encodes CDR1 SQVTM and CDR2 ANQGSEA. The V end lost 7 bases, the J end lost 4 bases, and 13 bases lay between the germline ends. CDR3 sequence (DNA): TGCAGCGCCGCCCGGGGGTTCTATGGCTACACCTTC. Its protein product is CSAARGFYGYTF.

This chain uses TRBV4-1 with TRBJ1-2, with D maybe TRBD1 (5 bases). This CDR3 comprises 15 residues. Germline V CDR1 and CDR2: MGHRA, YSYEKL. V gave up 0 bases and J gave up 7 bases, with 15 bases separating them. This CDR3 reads CASSQDPGQAGGYTF. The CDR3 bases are TGCGCCAGCAGCCAAGATCCGGGGCAGGCGGGTGGCTACACCTTC.

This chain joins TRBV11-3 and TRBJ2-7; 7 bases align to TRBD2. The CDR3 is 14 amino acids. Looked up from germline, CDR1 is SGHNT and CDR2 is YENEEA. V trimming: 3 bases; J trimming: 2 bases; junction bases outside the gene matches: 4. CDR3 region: CASSFGGGPYEQYF. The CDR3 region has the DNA TGTGCCAGCAGCTTTGGGGGAGGGCCCTACGAGCAGTACTTC.

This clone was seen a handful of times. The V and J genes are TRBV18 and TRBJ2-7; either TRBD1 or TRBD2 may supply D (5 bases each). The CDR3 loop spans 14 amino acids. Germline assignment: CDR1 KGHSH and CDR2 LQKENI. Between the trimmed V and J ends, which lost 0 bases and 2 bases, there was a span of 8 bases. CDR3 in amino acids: CASSPPGRPYEQYF. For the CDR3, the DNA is TGTGCCAGCTCACCACCGGGACGCCCCTACGAGCAGTACTTC. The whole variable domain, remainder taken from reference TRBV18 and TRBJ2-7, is NAGVMQNPRHLVRRRGQEARLRCSPMKGHSHVYWYRQLPEEGLKFMVYLQKENIIDESGMPKERFSAEFPKEGPSILRIQQVVRGDSAAYFCASSPPGRPYEQYFGPGTRLTVT.

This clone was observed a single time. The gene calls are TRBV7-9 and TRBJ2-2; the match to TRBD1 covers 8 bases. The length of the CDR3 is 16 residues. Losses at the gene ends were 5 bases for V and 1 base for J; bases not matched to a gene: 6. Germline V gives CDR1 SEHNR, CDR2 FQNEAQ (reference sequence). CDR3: CASSPHGTGNTGELFF. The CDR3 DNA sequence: TGTGCCAGCAGCCCGCACGGGACAGGGAACACCGGGGAGCTGTTTTTT.

CDR3 nucleotide sequence: TGTGCCAGCAGTTTAAGGTTGGCCGAGCAGTACTTC. Residues: CASSLRLAEQYF. The chain joins TRBV28 to TRBJ2-7; D unclear. This CDR3 contains 12 residues. Germline V gene lookup returns CDR1 MDHEN and CDR2 SYDVKM. Deletions cut 2 bases from V and 6 bases from J, with 8 bases between.

DNA for the CDR3: TGCAGCTCGAGGGGCAGTATCTCCACAGATACGCAGTATTTT. Protein: CSSRGSISTDTQYF. The chain links TRBV29-1 to TRBJ2-3; possibly TRBD1 or TRBD2 for D (5 bases each). The V gene lost 8 bases and the J gene lost 2 bases, with 17 bases spanning the gap. Germline CDR1 is SQVTM and CDR2 is ANQGSEA. CDR3 length: 14 residues.

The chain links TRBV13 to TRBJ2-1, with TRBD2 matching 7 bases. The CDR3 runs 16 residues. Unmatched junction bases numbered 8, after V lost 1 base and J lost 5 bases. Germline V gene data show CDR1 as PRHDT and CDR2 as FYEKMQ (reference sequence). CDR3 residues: CASSLDPSGADNEQFF. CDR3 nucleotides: TGTGCCAGCAGCTTAGACCCTAGCGGCGCGGACAATGAGCAGTTCTTC.

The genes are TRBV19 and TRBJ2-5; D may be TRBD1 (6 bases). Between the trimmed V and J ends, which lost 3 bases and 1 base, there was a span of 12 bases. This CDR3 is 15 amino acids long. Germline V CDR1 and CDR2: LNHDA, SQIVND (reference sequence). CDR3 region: CASSIPGATQETQYF. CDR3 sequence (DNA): TGTGCCAGTAGTATCCCAGGGGCCACCCAAGAGACCCAGTACTTC. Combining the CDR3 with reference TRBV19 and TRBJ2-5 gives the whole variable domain DGGITQSPKYLFRKEGQNVTLSCEQNLNHDAMYWYRQDPGQGLRLIYYSQIVNDFQKGDIAEGYSVSREKKESFPLTVTSAQKNPTAFYLCASSIPGATQETQYFGPGTRLLVL.

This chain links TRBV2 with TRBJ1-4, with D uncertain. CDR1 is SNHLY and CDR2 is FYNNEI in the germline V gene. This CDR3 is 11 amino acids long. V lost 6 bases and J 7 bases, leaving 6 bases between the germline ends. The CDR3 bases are TGTGCCAGCAGCTACATTGAAAAACTGTTTTTT. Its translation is CASSYIEKLFF. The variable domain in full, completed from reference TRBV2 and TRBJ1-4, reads EPEVTQTPSHQVTQMGQEVILRCVPISNHLYFYWYRQILGQKVEFLVSFYNNEISEKSEIFDDQFSVERPDGSNFTLKIRSTKLEDSAMYFCASSYIEKLFFGSGTQLSVL.

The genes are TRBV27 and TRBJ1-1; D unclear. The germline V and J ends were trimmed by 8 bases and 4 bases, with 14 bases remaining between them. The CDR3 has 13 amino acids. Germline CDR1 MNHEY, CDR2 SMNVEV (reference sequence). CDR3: CASSFVGFTEAFF. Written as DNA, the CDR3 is TGTGCCAGCTCCTTTGTAGGTTTCACTGAAGCTTTCTTT.

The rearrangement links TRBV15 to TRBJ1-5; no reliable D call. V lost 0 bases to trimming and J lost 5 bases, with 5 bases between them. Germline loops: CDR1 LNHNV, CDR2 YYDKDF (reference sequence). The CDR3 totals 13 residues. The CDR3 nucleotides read TGTGCCACCAGCAGAGAACCCCATCAGCCCCAGCATTTT. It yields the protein CATSREPHQPQHF. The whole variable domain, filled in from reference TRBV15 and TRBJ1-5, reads DAMVIQNPRYQVTQFGKPVTLSCSQTLNHNVMYWYQQKSSQAPKLLFHYYDKDFNNEADTPDNFQSRRPNTSFCFLDIRSPGLGDTAMYLCATSREPHQPQHFGDGTRLSIL.

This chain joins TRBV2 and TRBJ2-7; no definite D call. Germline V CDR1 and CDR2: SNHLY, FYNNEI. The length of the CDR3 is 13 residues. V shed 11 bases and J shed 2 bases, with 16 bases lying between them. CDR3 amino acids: CASGRAIPYEQYF. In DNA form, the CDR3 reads TGTGCCTCCGGCCGGGCCATTCCCTACGAGCAGTACTTC.

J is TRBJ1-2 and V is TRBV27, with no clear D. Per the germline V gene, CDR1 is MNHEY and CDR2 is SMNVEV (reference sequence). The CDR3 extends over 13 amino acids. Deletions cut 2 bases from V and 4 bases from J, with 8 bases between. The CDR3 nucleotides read TGTGCCAGCAGTTTAGGCGCGGCCTATGGCTACACCTTC. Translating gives CASSLGAAYGYTF.

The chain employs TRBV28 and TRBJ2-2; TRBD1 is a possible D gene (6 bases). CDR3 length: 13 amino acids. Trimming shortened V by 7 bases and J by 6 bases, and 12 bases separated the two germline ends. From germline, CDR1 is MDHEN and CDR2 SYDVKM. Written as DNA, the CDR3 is TGTGCCAGCATTGAACAGGGTCCCGGGGAGCTGTTTTTT. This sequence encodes CASIEQGPGELFF.

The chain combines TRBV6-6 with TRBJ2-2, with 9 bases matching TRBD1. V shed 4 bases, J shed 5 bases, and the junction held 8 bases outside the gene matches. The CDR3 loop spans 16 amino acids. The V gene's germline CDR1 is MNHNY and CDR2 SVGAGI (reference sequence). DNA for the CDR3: TGTGCCAGCAGTTCCCTTTGGACAGGGGAGACCGGGGAGCTGTTTTTT. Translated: CASSSLWTGETGELFF.

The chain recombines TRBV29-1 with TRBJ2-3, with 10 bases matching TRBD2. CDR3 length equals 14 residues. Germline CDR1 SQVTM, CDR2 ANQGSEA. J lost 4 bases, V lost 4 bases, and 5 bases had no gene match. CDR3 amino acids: CSVALAGVADTQYF. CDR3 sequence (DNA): TGCAGCGTTGCTCTAGCGGGAGTCGCAGATACGCAGTATTTT.

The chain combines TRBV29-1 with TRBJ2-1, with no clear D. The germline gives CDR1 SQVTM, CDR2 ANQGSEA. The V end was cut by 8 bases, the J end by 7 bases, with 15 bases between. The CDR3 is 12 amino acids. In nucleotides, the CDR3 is TGCAGCTCGACCACTCCTTGGAATGAGCAGTTCTTC. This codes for CSSTTPWNEQFF.

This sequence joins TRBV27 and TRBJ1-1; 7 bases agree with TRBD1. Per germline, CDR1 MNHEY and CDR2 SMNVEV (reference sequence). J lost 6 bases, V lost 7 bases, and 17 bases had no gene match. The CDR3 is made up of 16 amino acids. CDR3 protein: CASTLGGSHQGAEAFF. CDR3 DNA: TGTGCCAGCACCTTGGGTGGGTCACATCAGGGGGCTGAAGCTTTCTTT.

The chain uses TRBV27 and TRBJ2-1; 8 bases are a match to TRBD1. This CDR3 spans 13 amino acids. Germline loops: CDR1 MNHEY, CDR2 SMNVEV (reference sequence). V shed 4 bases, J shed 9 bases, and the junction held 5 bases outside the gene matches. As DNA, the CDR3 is TGTGCCAGCAGTTCCCAGGGGGCGGGTGAGCAGTTCTTC. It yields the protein CASSSQGAGEQFF.

CDR3 in amino acids: CASSGGGRRNTIYF. As DNA, the CDR3 is TGCGCCAGCAGCGGGGGGGGGCGAAGAAACACCATATATTTT. The J gene is TRBJ1-3, the V gene TRBV4-3, with a possible D match to TRBD1 (6 bases). V lost 5 bases and J lost 5, with 13 bases in between. From germline, CDR1 is LGHNA and CDR2 YSLEER. This CDR3 is 14 amino acids long.

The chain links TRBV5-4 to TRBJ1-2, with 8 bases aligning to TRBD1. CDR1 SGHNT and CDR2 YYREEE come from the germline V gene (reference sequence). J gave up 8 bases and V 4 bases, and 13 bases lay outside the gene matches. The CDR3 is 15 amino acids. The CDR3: CASSTRQGLGRGYTF. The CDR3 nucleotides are TGTGCCAGCAGCACCCGACAGGGGCTTGGACGGGGCTACACCTTC.

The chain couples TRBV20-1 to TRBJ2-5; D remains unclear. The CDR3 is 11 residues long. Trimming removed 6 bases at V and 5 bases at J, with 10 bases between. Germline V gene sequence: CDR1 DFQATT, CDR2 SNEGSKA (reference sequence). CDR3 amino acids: CSAPLGETQYF. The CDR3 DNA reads TGCAGTGCCCCCCTGGGGGAGACCCAGTACTTC.

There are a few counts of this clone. The CDR3 nucleotides are TGTGCCAGCAGTGAATCACCAGGGTCGGCTAATGAAAAACTGTTTTTT. Encoded protein: CASSESPGSANEKLFF. The chain has TRBV25-1 and TRBJ1-4; tentatively, D is TRBD1 (5 bases). This CDR3 is 16 amino acids long. V was clipped by 1 base and J by 3 bases, with 12 bases between them. Per the germline V gene, CDR1 is MGHDK and CDR2 is SYGVNS.